A single sample gave rise to the 9 T cell receptor beta chains below, sequenced in a study of shared clonotypes between healthy human individuals. Profiled with immunoSEQ multiplex PCR; TCRdb holds only in-frame clones, not every one. The sample comprises over a million clones, 70% to 80% of which are singletons, and approximately 1.5% rests with the top ten. What was sequenced was memory CD4+ T cells sorted from blood. Stated subset: CD45RA-negative fraction. These receptors were collected from a man between 18 and 29 years old in good health.

J is TRBJ1-2 and V is TRBV10-3, with D tentatively TRBD1 (5 bases). The CDR3 is 12 residues long. Germline CDR1 and CDR2: ENHRY and SYGVKD. Trimming left V 6 bases short and J 5 bases short, with 10 bases between. In DNA form, the CDR3 reads TGTGCCATCAGGCCCGGGGGTTATGGCTACACCTTC. Translated: CAIRPGGYGYTF.

This chain uses TRBV2 with TRBJ1-1, with D unclear. Germline V gene data show CDR1 as SNHLY and CDR2 as FYNNEI. The CDR3 has 14 amino acids. The V and J ends lost 4 bases and 0 bases respectively, with 9 bases between them. This chain's CDR3 is CASSASSMNTEAFF. The CDR3 nucleotides read TGTGCCAGCAGTGCATCAAGTATGAACACTGAAGCTTTCTTT.

The chain uses TRBV11-2 and TRBJ1-6, with D unresolved. The CDR3 length is 14 residues. Trimming removed 1 base at V and 5 bases at J, with 6 bases between. Germline V gene sequence: CDR1 SGHAT, CDR2 FQNNGV. The CDR3 DNA reads TGTGCCAGCAGCTTAGGACCGAATAATTCACCCCTCCACTTT. Translated: CASSLGPNNSPLHF.

This clone was picked up one time. This chain's CDR3 is CAWTPGPGHKYEQYF. The DNA of the CDR3 is TGTGCCTGGACCCCTGGACCCGGGCATAAATACGAGCAGTACTTC. The J gene is TRBJ2-7, the V gene TRBV30, with unresolved D. The CDR3 extends over 15 amino acids. Trimming left V 4 bases short and J 4 bases short, with 20 bases between. CDR1 and CDR2 from the germline V gene are GTSNPN and SVGIG (reference sequence).

This clone has just one count. This sequence joins TRBV5-4 and TRBJ2-7; 8 nucleotides line up with TRBD1. In germline, CDR1 is SGHNT, CDR2 YYREEE (reference sequence). V lost 0 bases and J lost 2; bases outside the gene matches: 1. The CDR3 consists of 14 residues. For the CDR3, the DNA is TGTGCCAGCAGCTTGGAGGACAGGGCCTACGAGCAGTACTTC. As protein: CASSLEDRAYEQYF.

As to this clone: Additional DNA sequences in this sample encode the identical CDR3. The rearrangement links TRBV7-8 to TRBJ2-1; D possibly uses TRBD1 or TRBD2 (5 bases each). V was cut by 1 base and J by 9 bases, with 7 bases left in between. The CDR3 is 12 amino acids. Germline-derived CDR1 and CDR2 are SGHVS and FQNEAQ. CDR3 nucleotides: TGTGCCAGCAGCTTAGTGAGGGGTGAGCAGTTCTTC. Protein: CASSLVRGEQFF.

This clone was seen a few times. The chain recombines TRBV5-6 with TRBJ2-2; D possibly corresponds to TRBD1 (5 bases). Trimming stripped 3 bases from V and 5 bases from J, with 11 bases between. CDR1 is SGHDT and CDR2 is YYEEEE in the germline V gene. CDR3 length equals 14 residues. The CDR3 nucleotides read TGTGCCAGCAGCTACCAGGGCCGGACCGGGGAGCTGTTTTTT. Translating it yields CASSYQGRTGELFF.

The chain links TRBV10-2 to TRBJ2-3; D possibly corresponds to TRBD1 (6 bases). The length of the CDR3 is 14 residues. The V end lost 5 bases, the J end lost 6 bases, and 15 bases lay between the germline ends. Per the germline V gene, CDR1 is WSHSY and CDR2 is SAAADI. For the CDR3, the DNA is TGCGCCAGCAGTACAACAGGGAATAGGGATACGCAGTATTTT. It is translated as CASSTTGNRDTQYF.

This chain uses TRBV6-1 with TRBJ1-4; D is ambiguous. This CDR3 region has 14 residues. The germline CDR1 and CDR2 sequences are MNHNS and SASEGT. Trimming removed 3 bases from V and 1 base from J, with 6 bases in between. CDR3 coding DNA: TGTGCCAGCAGTGATCAGCAAACTAATGAAAAACTGTTTTTT. Encoded protein: CASSDQQTNEKLFF.